This T cell receptor beta chain was found in a study of early T cells in non-severe SARS-CoV-2 infection. About the study: The sequenced material was bulk RNA from unsorted whole blood, and its chains were unpaired.

V lost 7 bases, J lost 5 bases, and 20 bases lay in between. The CDR3 extends over 14 amino acids. Germline V lookup: CDR1 SQVTM, CDR2 ANQGSEA. Study results and caveats: Reliance on VDJdb matching favored anti-spike CD8 responses; private and CD4 specificities were missed.

The table lists this clonotype with many counts. Its antigen remains unknown. TCRdb itself ran the 5' RACE reads through MiXCR, one entry per CDR3 protein. Of more than 20,000 distinct CDR3 sequences listed, 4.2% were seen once; the top ten hold around 4.8%. Sequenced sample: whole blood. The receptor comes from an adult who was a healthcare worker with PCR-confirmed SARS-CoV-2 infection or an uninfected control (not recorded which). This chain uses TRBV29-1 with TRBJ2-5; possibly TRBD2 for D (6 bases). The CDR3 protein is CSGTGTAREETQYF. The CDR3 nucleotides read TGCAGCGGAACCGGGACTGCCAGAGAGGAGACCCAGTACTTC.